Listed below are T cell receptor beta chains from one sample, sequenced in a study of T-cell reconstitution after alpha-beta-depleted transplantation in children. MiXCR, run by TCRdb on the PCR reads, gives a single entry per CDR3 protein. This table holds about 76,000 distinct CDR3 sequences, roughly 14% found once. The sequenced sample was PBMCs, mostly from graft donor cells, obtained 180 days after TCRalphabeta/CD19-depleted stem cell transplant. These TCRs come from a male patient between 2 and 15 years old who had a stem cell transplant for acute lymphoblastic leukemia, so the T cells may come from the graft donor. CDR3s include the opening cysteine and the closing phenylalanine or tryptophan. A D gene is named only where the DNA matches it firmly. The size entry is marked missing in some rows and otherwise reads once, few, many or a size class.

TRBV4-3,TRBD2,TRBJ2-5,NA,TGCGCCAGCAGCCAGGAACCGGGACTAGAGCTTCAAGAGACCCAGTACTTC,CASSQEPGLELQETQYF
TRBV4-3,TRBD2,TRBJ2-2,NA,TGCGCCAGCAGCCAAGAACCTCCGGGACTAGCGGGCCTGTGGGAGCTGTTTTTT,CASSQEPPGLAGLWELFF
TRBV7-6,NA,TRBJ1-1,NA,TGTGCCAGCAGCTTAGCACGGGGACGGTTGAACACTGAAGCTTTCTTT,CASSLARGRLNTEAFF
TRBV29-1,NA,TRBJ2-1,NA,TGCAGCGTTCTCAGCGGGTTGAGCTCCTACAATGAGCAGTTCTTC,CSVLSGLSSYNEQFF
TRBV2,TRBD2,TRBJ2-7,few,TGTGCCAGCACCGGCGGGGGGTCCCACGAGCAGTACTTC,CASTGGGSHEQYF
TRBV6-4,NA,TRBJ1-2,many,TGTGCCAGCAGCCGAAACGGGATTACTAACTATGGCTACACCTTC,CASSRNGITNYGYTF
TRBV10-3,TRBD2,TRBJ2-2,many,TGTGCCATCAGCCGGGCGGGAGCCACCGGCGCCGGGGAGCTGTTTTTT,CAISRAGATGAGELFF
TRBV10-3,NA,TRBJ2-3,many,TGTGCCATCAGTGAGTGGGGACACCTCACAGATACGCAGTATTTT,CAISEWGHLTDTQYF
TRBV5-1,TRBD2,TRBJ2-1,few,TGCGCCAGCAGCTTACAAACCGGGACTAGCGCTGAGCAGTTCTTC,CASSLQTGTSAEQFF
TRBV7-6,NA,TRBJ1-2,medium-sized,TGTGCCAGCAGCTTCCGTGGGGGGCGGTACGACTATGGCTACACCTTC,CASSFRGGRYDYGYTF
TRBV7-9,NA,TRBJ2-1,NA,TGTGCCAGCAGTTCTACCGCGGGCGGTAAGAATGAGCAGTTCTTC,CASSSTAGGKNEQFF
TRBV27,NA,TRBJ1-2,NA,TGTGCCAGCAGTTTATCATGGGGAGGGCTCTATGGCTACACCTTC,CASSLSWGGLYGYTF
TRBV7-9,TRBD2,TRBJ2-3,NA,TGTGCCAGCAGCCCGGGTAGCGGGGTCCGCACAGATACGCAGTATTTT,CASSPGSGVRTDTQYF
TRBV4-2,NA,TRBJ1-6,NA,TGTGCCAGCAGCCAAGACCGGCGGGCAAATTCACCCCTCCACTTT,CASSQDRRANSPLHF
TRBV5-1,NA,TRBJ2-7,NA,TGCGCCAGCAGCTATCTCAGCTCCTACGAGCAGTACTTC,CASSYLSSYEQYF
TRBV9,NA,TRBJ2-2,many,TGTGCCAGCAGCGTAGGGGCCGATCCCGGGGAGCTGTTTTTT,CASSVGADPGELFF
TRBV10-3,NA,TRBJ1-6,NA,TGTGCCGGGGGCAGGGGAAATTCACCCCTCCACTTT,CAGGRGNSPLHF
TRBV5-6,TRBD1,TRBJ1-1,few,TGTGCCAGCAGCTTGCCCCGGGACAGGGGCCTCCACCTTCTTTTCATGAACACTGAAGCTTTCTTT,CASSLPRDRGLHLLFMNTEAFF
TRBV2,TRBD1,TRBJ2-3,NA,TGTGCCAGCATCAAAGACAGGGGTGGCACAGATACGCAGTATTTT,CASIKDRGGTDTQYF
TRBV5-1,TRBD1,TRBJ2-1,NA,TGCGCCAGCAGCTTCCGGGACAGGGTACATGAGCAGTTCTTC,CASSFRDRVHEQFF
TRBV27,TRBD1,TRBJ2-2,NA,TGTGCCAGCAGTCGGCTTACAGGGGTTGGCACCGGGGAGCTGTTTTTT,CASSRLTGVGTGELFF